These T cell receptor beta chains were read from a single sample in a study of T cell repertoires in cytomegalovirus infection. TCRdb passed the reads through MiXCR, listing each CDR3 protein once. The sample carries 150,000 to 200,000 distinct CDR3 sequences, about a tenth recorded once. The sequenced material came from PBMCs. All receptors come from a human donor in good health (CMV status not recorded). Some clones in this sample may be carry-over from other donors' samples. Both conserved end residues are part of each CDR3. The D gene is left open where the match is weak. A clone size is listed for some rows: how often the clone was seen (once, few, many), or a class if it is expanded.

D gene	V gene	clone size	J gene	CDR3 protein	CDR3 DNA
.	TRBV14	.	TRBJ1-3	CASSQEGGFAGNTIYF	TGTGCCAGCAGCCAAGAGGGGGGTTTCGCTGGAAACACCATATATTTT
TRBD2	TRBV11-2	medium-sized	TRBJ2-1	CASRPSGTSVYNEQFF	TGTGCCAGCAGACCTTCCGGGACTAGCGTCTACAATGAGCAGTTCTTC
.	TRBV5-1	.	TRBJ1-2	CASSARGDRGYTF	TGCGCCAGCAGCGCGAGGGGAGATCGAGGCTACACCTTC
.	TRBV4-1	few	TRBJ2-1	CASSKTGTDSYNEQFF	TGCGCCAGCAGCAAAACCGGGACGGATTCCTACAATGAGCAGTTCTTC
.	TRBV20-1	many	TRBJ1-2	CSAYPISMVRSYTF	TGCAGTGCTTACCCAATCTCTATGGTTCGTAGCTACACCTTC
.	TRBV2	once	TRBJ1-1	CASSVYFSGRNTEAFF	TGTGCCAGCAGTGTTTATTTTTCAGGGCGAAACACTGAAGCTTTCTTT
.	TRBV7-3	.	TRBJ1-5	CASSFLDQPQHF	TGTGCCAGCAGCTTTCTAGACCAGCCCCAGCATTTT
.	TRBV14	few	TRBJ2-7	CASSLRGGAPYEQYF	TGTGCCAGCAGCCTCAGGGGGGGGGCCCCCTACGAGCAGTACTTC
TRBD2	TRBV7-2	many	TRBJ2-7	CASSLGLAGGRSYEQYF	TGTGCCAGCAGCTTAGGACTAGCGGGAGGCCGCTCCTACGAGCAGTACTTC
.	TRBV28	many	TRBJ2-3	CASSLNKGRGSTDTQYF	TGTGCCAGCAGTTTAAATAAGGGGCGGGGTAGCACAGATACGCAGTATTTT
TRBD2	TRBV7-9	many	TRBJ2-7	CASSEGLGLNEQYF	TGTGCCAGCAGCGAAGGACTAGGTTTGAACGAGCAGTACTTC
TRBD1	TRBV28	many	TRBJ1-2	CASSMPDRGNYGYTF	TGTGCCAGCAGTATGCCGGACAGGGGAAACTATGGCTACACCTTC
.	TRBV6-2/TRBV6-3	many	TRBJ2-4	CASRSTAAAKNIQYF	TGTGCCAGCAGAAGCACGGCGGCAGCCAAAAACATTCAGTACTTC
.	TRBV28	few	TRBJ1-2	CASSNQHDPYGYTF	TGTGCCAGCAGTAACCAACACGACCCCTATGGCTACACCTTC
TRBD1	TRBV28	few	TRBJ1-2	CASKPGGGSNYGYTF	TGTGCCAGCAAGCCTGGAGGGGGCTCGAACTATGGCTACACCTTC
.	TRBV28	few	TRBJ2-3	CASTYRLPGDTQYF	TGTGCCAGCACCTATAGGCTGCCTGGAGATACGCAGTATTTT
.	TRBV7-2	many	TRBJ2-7	CASSRPSYEQYF	TGTGCCAGCAGCCGGCCCAGCTACGAGCAGTACTTC
TRBD1	TRBV2	.	TRBJ1-3	CASSLRDRLFSGNTIYF	TGTGCCAGCAGTCTACGGGACAGACTCTTCTCTGGAAACACCATATATTTT
TRBD2	TRBV28	.	TRBJ2-1	CASSLGRGGYNEQFF	TGTGCCAGCAGTTTGGGGCGGGGGGGCTACAATGAGCAGTTCTTC
.	TRBV7-8	few	TRBJ2-7	CASSLAYEYEQYF	TGTGCCAGCAGCTTAGCGTATGAGTACGAGCAGTACTTC
TRBD2	TRBV7-2	many	TRBJ2-5	CASSPRLAGVGETQYF	TGTGCCAGCAGCCCCCGACTAGCGGGAGTGGGGGAGACCCAGTACTTC
.	TRBV5-6	few	TRBJ2-7	CASSFGSGSYEQYF	TGTGCCAGCAGCTTCGGGTCCGGCTCCTACGAGCAGTACTTC
TRBD2	TRBV7-3	many	TRBJ2-3	CASSLSPTSGSTDTQYF	TGTGCCAGCAGCTTATCTCCGACTAGCGGGAGCACAGATACGCAGTATTTT
.	TRBV9	many	TRBJ1-1	CASSTTWTVLNTEAFF	TGTGCCAGCAGCACCACGTGGACAGTCTTGAACACTGAAGCTTTCTTT
TRBD2	TRBV6-2/TRBV6-3	many	TRBJ2-3	CASSSLAGALQTQYF	TGTGCCAGCAGTTCACTAGCGGGGGCCCTACAAACGCAGTATTTT
.	TRBV29-1	.	TRBJ2-2	CSVSDWGAGELFF	TGCAGCGTTAGTGATTGGGGTGCCGGGGAGCTGTTTTTT
TRBD1	TRBV12-5	.	TRBJ1-1	CASGGGFEAFF	TGTGCTAGTGGAGGGGGCTTCGAGGCTTTCTTT
.	TRBV5-4	few	TRBJ2-1	CATPGGRSDEQFF	TGTGCCACTCCGGGCGGCCGGAGCGATGAGCAGTTCTTC
TRBD1	TRBV7-9	many	TRBJ1-1	CASSLAKGQGVLWTEAFF	TGTGCCAGCAGCTTAGCTAAGGGACAGGGGGTGCTGTGGACTGAAGCTTTCTTT
.	TRBV7-2	many	TRBJ1-2	CASSSPTGSAVYGYTF	TGTGCCAGCAGCTCCCCCACAGGGTCGGCTGTCTATGGCTACACCTTC
.	TRBV20-1	.	TRBJ2-6	CSARRLSSGANVLTF	TGCAGTGCTCGGAGACTCAGCTCTGGGGCCAACGTCCTGACTTTC
.	TRBV19	many	TRBJ2-2	CASSIVASNTGELFF	TGTGCCAGTAGTATTGTAGCCTCGAACACCGGGGAGCTGTTTTTT
.	TRBV19	.	TRBJ2-5	CASTAWGSQETQYF	TGTGCCAGTACCGCATGGGGCTCCCAAGAGACCCAGTACTTC
.	TRBV19	.	TRBJ2-7	CASSITGATYEQYF	TGTGCCAGTAGTATAACCGGGGCGACCTACGAGCAGTACTTC
.	TRBV5-4	.	TRBJ1-2	CASSSGTTNYGYTF	TGTGCCAGCAGCTCCGGGACAACTAACTATGGCTACACCTTC
.	TRBV27	few	TRBJ2-7	CASSLLFQGKDEQYF	TGTGCCAGCAGTTTGCTATTTCAGGGGAAGGACGAGCAGTACTTC
.	TRBV12-3/TRBV12-4	few	TRBJ1-4	CASSLEGTTNEKLFF	TGTGCCAGCAGTTTAGAGGGGACAACTAATGAAAAACTGTTTTTT
.	TRBV9	.	TRBJ1-1	CASSVKRQGTEAFF	TGTGCCAGCAGCGTTAAACGGCAGGGGACTGAAGCTTTCTTT
.	TRBV4-3	many	TRBJ2-3	CASSQGSGSGSPTDTQYF	TGCGCCAGCAGCCAAGGGTCTGGTTCGGGGTCCCCCACAGATACGCAGTATTTT
.	TRBV25-1	.	TRBJ2-3	CASSVRETDTQYF	TGTGCCAGCAGCGTCAGGGAAACAGATACGCAGTATTTT
TRBD2	TRBV7-3	.	TRBJ2-2	CASGGRGGELFF	TGTGCCAGCGGCGGGAGAGGCGGGGAGCTGTTTTTT
.	TRBV12-3/TRBV12-4	.	TRBJ1-1	CASMKIRDHTEAFF	TGTGCCAGCATGAAAATCAGGGATCACACTGAAGCTTTCTTT
TRBD2	TRBV7-2	many	TRBJ2-7	CASSLVGGGAYEQYF	TGTGCCAGCAGCTTAGTTGGCGGGGGAGCCTACGAGCAGTACTTC
TRBD1	TRBV5-1	few	TRBJ1-5	CASSLDGTDHQPQHF	TGCGCCAGCAGCTTGGACGGGACAGACCATCAGCCCCAGCATTTT
TRBD1	TRBV12-3/TRBV12-4	many	TRBJ2-4	CASSLRSFRTGEKNIQYF	TGTGCCAGCAGTTTACGGAGTTTCAGGACAGGTGAAAAAAACATTCAGTACTTC
.	TRBV7-2	many	TRBJ2-7	CASSPSLVLGAVEQYF	TGTGCCAGCAGCCCATCACTAGTTTTGGGGGCCGTGGAGCAGTACTTC
TRBD2	TRBV15	many	TRBJ2-1	CATSRDLIAGGPNRNVEQFF	TGTGCCACCAGCAGAGATCTTATAGCGGGAGGGCCAAACCGTAACGTTGAGCAGTTCTTC
.	TRBV7-2	few	TRBJ2-1	CASSFASSSYNEQFF	TGTGCCAGCAGCTTCGCTTCGAGCTCCTACAATGAGCAGTTCTTC
TRBD2	TRBV7-3	many	TRBJ2-1	CASSLAGGGHEQFF	TGTGCCAGCAGCTTAGCGGGGGGGGGGCATGAGCAGTTCTTC
.	TRBV7-6	many	TRBJ1-4	CASSLALTTNEKLFF	TGTGCCAGCAGCTTAGCGCTAACAACTAATGAAAAACTGTTTTTT
TRBD2	TRBV28	.	TRBJ2-7	CASRLAGGMAYEQYF	TGTGCCAGCCGACTAGCGGGAGGTATGGCCTACGAGCAGTACTTC
.	TRBV7-2	many	TRBJ1-1	CASSFRGGRAEAFF	TGTGCCAGCAGCTTTAGGGGTGGGAGAGCTGAAGCTTTCTTT
.	TRBV4-1	many	TRBJ1-4	CASSQEAAFSEKLFF	TGCGCCAGCAGCCAAGAGGCGGCTTTCAGTGAAAAACTGTTTTTT
.	TRBV28	many	TRBJ1-1	CASSLWGQGRTEAFF	TGTGCCAGCAGTTTATGGGGGCAGGGTCGCACTGAAGCTTTCTTT
.	TRBV4-3	many	TRBJ2-2	CASSQDLGTGELFF	TGCGCCAGCAGCCAAGATTTGGGCACCGGGGAGCTGTTTTTT
TRBD2	TRBV20-1	many	TRBJ2-7	CSASSDAGGYEQYF	TGCAGTGCTAGTTCCGACGCGGGAGGATACGAGCAGTACTTC
.	TRBV7-2	many	TRBJ2-3	CASSPGGRTDTQYF	TGTGCCAGCAGCCCCGGCGGCCGCACAGATACGCAGTATTTT
.	TRBV11-1	many	TRBJ2-3	CASSLAPSTDTQYF	TGTGCCAGCAGCTTAGCGCCTAGCACAGATACGCAGTATTTT
.	TRBV6-2/TRBV6-3	few	TRBJ2-7	CASSYSASYEQYF	TGTGCCAGCAGTTACTCGGCCTCCTACGAGCAGTACTTC